The sequence of this T cell receptor beta chain was determined in a study of OX40 agonist ivuxolimab in advanced cancers. CDR1 is PRHDT, CDR2 FYEKMQ, per germline (reference sequence). This CDR3 is built from 15 residues. V lost 4 bases, J lost 5 bases, and 6 bases stayed unmatched. Method: immunoSEQ multiplex PCR; TCRdb's copy keeps in-frame clones and lacks some. Of about 73,000 clones detected, around 89% appear once; the ten largest clones hold 9.5% to 12%. Study-level findings and limits: There were, on average, more expanded clones in CD8+ T cells than in CD4+.

This clone has ten or more counts. What it recognizes is unknown. The TCR was taken from an adult with an advanced solid tumor such as melanoma, head and neck, liver or kidney cancer. The chain couples TRBV13 to TRBJ1-5; 9 bases line up with TRBD1. Sample: CD4+ or CD8+ T cells sorted from blood, taken in a trial of the OX40 agonist ivuxolimab. The CDR3 spells CASSWGQGGHQPQHF. The CDR3 DNA follows: TGTGCCAGCAGCTGGGGACAGGGAGGGCATCAGCCCCAGCATTTT.